Here is one T cell receptor beta chain with its context. The CDR3 totals 14 residues. The V segment lost 2 bases and the J segment 2 bases; nucleotides outside the gene matches: 3. Germline CDR1 and CDR2: SGHRS and YFSETQ. The sample comes from a study of blood T cell repertoires in COVID-19. As for the study in general: Sites across the United States, Italy and Spain contributed samples from acute and convalescent COVID-19. In each case, the material was cDNA or gDNA derived from T cells, B-cell-depleted T cells, or PBMCs.

Per the study methods: How many nucleated cells were present was estimated from reference gene primer amplification. Profiled with immunoSEQ multiplex PCR; TCRdb holds only in-frame clones, not every one. For V, J and clone size, that table is used; D and trimming come from the DNA. The profile covers a few hundred thousand clones, with about three quarters appearing a single time and 7.2% taken by the ten largest. The chain carries TRBV5-1 and TRBJ2-7; 8 nucleotides line up with TRBD2. The clonotype was recovered from a woman between 65 and 79 years old with acute or convalescent COVID-19. Sequenced: peripheral blood. DNA of the CDR3: TGCGCCAGCAGCTTCCGGGAGGGCGCCTACGAGCAGTACTTC. Translating gives CASSFREGAYEQYF.